The next 30 T cell receptor beta chains were all read from a single sample in a study of blood T cell repertoires in COVID-19. TCRdb's table, derived via immunoSEQ multiplex PCR, lists solely in-frame clones and lacks some. In the table there are about 190,000 clones, 90% of which are singletons. Sequences were obtained from peripheral blood. The receptors shown here come from a man aged 45-60 years with acute or convalescent COVID-19.

This clone was counted between two and nine times. For the CDR3, the DNA is TGTGCCAGCAGCCAAGGCACATTCTCTGGAAACACCATATATTTT. It is translated as CASSQGTFSGNTIYF. This chain joins TRBV3-1 (or the pseudogene TRBV3-2) and TRBJ1-3; D uncertain. Germline loops: CDR1 LGHDT, CDR2 YNNKEL (reference sequence). With 1 base removed from V and 0 bases from J, the gap between germline ends came to 7 bases. This CDR3 is 15 amino acids long.

This chain uses TRBV11-1 with TRBJ2-7; no reliable D call. Trimming shortened V by 2 bases and J by 3 bases, and 8 bases separated the two germline ends. Germline V lookup: CDR1 SGHAT, CDR2 FQDESV (reference sequence). The CDR3 totals 13 residues. The CDR3 spells CASSLRLDYEQYV. CDR3 DNA: TGTGCCAGCAGCTTAAGGCTAGACTACGAGCAGTACGTC.

The table lists this clone with a count of one. This chain connects TRBV11-2 to TRBJ1-3; D is undetermined. V was shortened by 8 bases and J by 3 bases, with 17 bases between the two germline ends. The germline CDR1 and CDR2 sequences are SGHAT and FQNNGV. The CDR3 length is 15 residues. The CDR3 sequence is CASSRFSPLGNTIYF. CDR3 coding DNA: TGTGCCAGCTCCCGGTTCTCCCCTCTTGGAAACACCATATATTTT.

Here the CDR3 reads CASSLGHGAGETQYF. CDR3 nucleotides: TGTGCCAGCAGCTTAGGACACGGGGCGGGGGAGACCCAGTACTTC. The chain couples TRBV7-2 to TRBJ2-5; D perhaps matches TRBD2 (6 bases). From germline, CDR1 is SGHTA and CDR2 FQGNSA. This CDR3 is 15 amino acids long. V dropped 1 base and J dropped 5 bases, with 14 bases sitting between them.

This clone occurred once. The V and J genes are TRBV28 and TRBJ2-3, with TRBD2 identical over 9 bases. The ends lost 4 bases at V and 4 bases at J; junction bases unmatched: 15. In germline, CDR1 is MDHEN, CDR2 SYDVKM. The CDR3 has 18 amino acids. DNA for the CDR3: TGTGCCAGCAGTTCCCAACCGGCGGGGGGGAAACTTTCAGATACGCAGTATTTT. Protein: CASSSQPAGGKLSDTQYF.

This clone was picked up a small number of times. The chain is built from TRBV15 and TRBJ2-3; TRBD1 matches 10 bases. Germline loops: CDR1 LNHNV, CDR2 YYDKDF (reference sequence). The J segment lost 4 bases and the V segment lost 3 bases, leaving 7 bases of the junction unmatched. The CDR3 totals 16 residues. The CDR3 here is CATSSSTGGASDTQYF. The CDR3 DNA follows: TGTGCCACCAGCAGTTCGACAGGGGGCGCATCAGATACGCAGTATTTT.

The rearrangement links TRBV6-6 to TRBJ2-3; perhaps TRBD2 as D (6 bases). The V gene's germline CDR1 is MNHNY and CDR2 SVGAGI (reference sequence). This CDR3 spans 14 amino acids. Trimming took off 2 bases at V and 3 bases at J, with 9 bases between the two ends. The CDR3 nucleotides read TGTGCCAGCAGTTACGGAGGGCGGACAGATACGCAGTATTTT. It codes for CASSYGGRTDTQYF.

This clone has only a few counts. The chain has TRBV9 and TRBJ2-3; TRBD2 matches at 9 bases. Germline CDR1 and CDR2: SGDLS and YYNGEE. CDR3 length equals 16 residues. J lost 4 bases, V lost 4 bases, and 10 bases had no gene match. The CDR3 nucleotides are TGTGCCAGCAGCCCCCGGGGGCGGGGGGGCGCAGATACGCAGTATTTT. This sequence encodes CASSPRGRGGADTQYF.

The chain uses TRBV3-1 (or the pseudogene TRBV3-2) and TRBJ2-3, with a possible D match to TRBD2 (5 bases). Germline V gene data show CDR1 as LGHDT and CDR2 as YNNKEL (reference sequence). Trimming pared 3 bases from V and 1 base from J, leaving 11 bases between. This CDR3 has 15 residues. The CDR3 bases are TGTGCCAGCAGCCAGAGGGTGGGTGGCACAGATACGCAGTATTTT. Residues: CASSQRVGGTDTQYF.

This chain links TRBV27 with TRBJ1-4; the D is unclear. Germline V gene data show CDR1 as MNHEY and CDR2 as SMNVEV (reference sequence). The V and J ends lost 3 bases and 8 bases respectively, with 13 bases between them. The CDR3 spans 14 residues. The CDR3 here is CASSLLGEDEKLFF. Here the CDR3 DNA reads TGTGCCAGCAGTTTGCTTGGAGAAGACGAAAAACTGTTTTTT.

This clone showed up just a few times. The chain is built from TRBV7-2 and TRBJ1-5; D is possibly TRBD1 (5 bases). Germline CDR1 SGHTA, CDR2 FQGNSA. V was trimmed by 3 bases and J by 5 bases, leaving 8 bases between them. This CDR3 comprises 13 residues. The CDR3 loop reads CASSFQGDQPQHF. DNA for the CDR3: TGTGCCAGCAGCTTCCAGGGCGATCAGCCCCAGCATTTT.

The gene calls are TRBV10-3 and TRBJ1-6; 10 bases agree with TRBD1. V was clipped by 6 bases and J by 4 bases; unmatched bases: 3. There are 15 residues in the CDR3. CDR1 is ENHRY and CDR2 is SYGVKD in the germline V gene. The CDR3 DNA follows: TGTGCCATCAGCGGGACAGGGGATTATAATTCACCCCTCCACTTT. This codes for CAISGTGDYNSPLHF.

The V call is TRBV5-1, the J call TRBJ2-1; 7 bases are a match to TRBD2. Germline trimming cut 4 bases from V and 5 bases from J; bases unmatched to any gene: 12. CDR1 is SGHRS, CDR2 YFSETQ, per germline. The CDR3 loop spans 16 amino acids. In DNA, the CDR3 is TGCGCCAGCAGCCCTTACACGGGCGGGAGTGACAATGAGCAGTTCTTC. As protein: CASSPYTGGSDNEQFF. Full variable domain (rest looked up from reference TRBV5-1 and TRBJ2-1): KAGVTQTPRYLIKTRGQQVTLSCSPISGHRSVSWYQQTPGQGLQFLFEYFSETQRNKGNFPGRFSGRQFSNSRSEMNVSTLELGDSALYLCASSPYTGGSDNEQFFGPGTRLTVL.

The chain recombines TRBV6-5 with TRBJ2-6; a weak D match, TRBD1 (6 bases). Trimming stripped 11 bases from V and 7 bases from J, with 15 bases between. This CDR3 has 13 residues. Germline assignment: CDR1 MNHEY and CDR2 SVGAGI. CDR3 region: CASRDTGANVLTF. The CDR3 DNA sequence: TGTGCCTCCCGGGACACGGGTGCCAACGTCCTGACTTTC.

This chain uses TRBV24-1 with TRBJ1-5, with TRBD1 identical over 9 bases. CDR1 and CDR2 (germline): KGHDR, SFDVKD. The CDR3 has 15 amino acids. Unmatched junction bases numbered 8, after V lost 7 bases and J lost 5 bases. In nucleotides, the CDR3 is TGTGCCACCAGCAAAACAGGGGGCCGGGATCAGCCCCAGCATTTT. Protein sequence: CATSKTGGRDQPQHF.

This clone was seen a few times. V is TRBV12-2 and J is TRBJ1-4. TRBV12-2 corresponds to a pseudogene. The CDR3 has 14 amino acids. In nucleotides, the CDR3 is TGTGCAAGTCGCGAGGCACCGACTAATGAAAAACTGTTTTTT. It yields the protein CASREAPTNEKLFF.

This sequence joins TRBV6-5 and TRBJ1-1; 7 bases fit TRBD1. This CDR3 has 15 residues. V shed 2 bases and J 4 bases; nucleotides not matched to a gene: 7. Looked up from germline, CDR1 is MNHEY and CDR2 is SVGAGI. CDR3 amino acids: CASSYRGRRGTEAFF. CDR3 nucleotide sequence: TGTGCCAGCAGTTACAGGGGGCGCCGCGGCACTGAAGCTTTCTTT.

V gene TRBV10-3 combines with J gene TRBJ2-1; maybe TRBD1 (9 bases). V lost 3 bases and J lost 8, with 35 bases in between. The CDR3 has 21 residues. Germline CDR1 and CDR2: ENHRY and SYGVKD. In nucleotides, the CDR3 is TGTGCCATCAGTGAATCCCCGGGACAGGGACCCGGGACTAGGACTACAGATGAGCAGTTCTTC. The encoded protein is CAISESPGQGPGTRTTDEQFF.

The CDR3 DNA follows: TGTGCCAGCAGCCAAGACAGGGGAGGGGGCACAGATACGCAGTATTTT. Translation gives CASSQDRGGGTDTQYF. The V gene is TRBV3-1 (or the pseudogene TRBV3-2), the J gene TRBJ2-3, with D perhaps matching TRBD2 (7 bases). V lost 0 bases and J 1 base, leaving 11 bases between the germline ends. Germline CDR1 and CDR2: LGHDT and YNNKEL (reference sequence). The CDR3 is 16 residues long.

This rearrangement joins TRBV28 to TRBJ1-5, with a tentative D call TRBD1 (6 bases). The CDR3 has 16 amino acids. V lost 5 bases to trimming and J lost 1 base, with 15 bases between them. CDR1 and CDR2 from the germline V gene are MDHEN and SYDVKM. CDR3 DNA sequence: TGTGCCAGCAGTCCGGGACAAGGAGGCAGCAATCAGCCCCAGCATTTT. Its protein is CASSPGQGGSNQPQHF.

The chain combines TRBV7-2 with TRBJ2-5; 10 bases agree with TRBD1. Germline trimming cut 5 bases from V and 7 bases from J; bases unmatched to any gene: 4. The CDR3 spans 13 residues. Per the germline V gene, CDR1 is SGHTA and CDR2 is FQGNSA. CDR3 in amino acids: CASSGGQGGTQYF. The CDR3 nucleotides read TGTGCCAGCAGCGGCGGACAGGGGGGGACCCAGTACTTC.

The V call is TRBV24-1, the J call TRBJ2-5, with TRBD1 matching 7 bases. Germline trimming cut 3 bases from V and 5 bases from J; bases unmatched to any gene: 8. CDR1 is KGHDR and CDR2 is SFDVKD in the germline V gene. The CDR3 totals 15 residues. Here the CDR3 DNA reads TGTGCCACCAGTGATCCTAGGACAGGTCTGGAGACCCAGTACTTC. It encodes CATSDPRTGLETQYF.

This chain joins TRBV3-1 (or the pseudogene TRBV3-2) and TRBJ1-4; D not certain. The CDR3 totals 12 residues. Germline CDR1 and CDR2: LGHDT and YNNKEL (reference sequence). V lost 1 base and J 14 bases, leaving 11 bases between the germline ends. CDR3 sequence (DNA): TGTGCCAGCAGCCAAGGCGATTTAATGCTGTTTTTT. Translating gives CASSQGDLMLFF.

V usage is TRBV5-5 and J usage is TRBJ2-1; 7 bases map to TRBD2. CDR3 length: 15 residues. Germline lookup yields CDR1 SGHKS and CDR2 YYEKEE (reference sequence). The J segment lost 8 bases and the V segment lost 0 bases, leaving 8 bases of the junction unmatched. In DNA form, the CDR3 reads TGTGCCAGCAGCTTGGTCAGGGCCCGGGGGGATGAGCAGTTCTTC. Residues: CASSLVRARGDEQFF.

CDR3 in DNA: TGTGCCACCAGTGGGGGTGGGGGCGCGGAGACCCAGTACTTC. As protein: CATSGGGGAETQYF. The chain uses TRBV24-1 and TRBJ2-5; tentative D call: TRBD1 (6 bases). In germline, CDR1 is KGHDR, CDR2 SFDVKD. The germline V and J ends were trimmed by 5 bases and 5 bases, with 14 bases remaining between them. The CDR3 consists of 14 residues.

V and J are TRBV7-3 and TRBJ2-1; TRBD1 matches at 7 bases. This CDR3 is 14 amino acids long. Per germline, CDR1 SGHTA and CDR2 FQGTGA. V was clipped by 3 bases and J by 8 bases; unmatched bases: 7. This chain's CDR3 is CASSLTGPRDEQFF. CDR3 in DNA: TGTGCCAGCAGCTTGACAGGGCCTAGGGATGAGCAGTTCTTC.

CDR3 region: CASSHRGREDGYTF. In nucleotides, the CDR3 is TGTGCCAGCAGCCACAGGGGGCGCGAAGACGGCTACACCTTC. The rearrangement joins TRBV5-8 to TRBJ1-2; 9 bases are a match to TRBD1. CDR3 length: 14 amino acids. Looked up from germline, CDR1 is SGHTS and CDR2 is YDEGEE. The junction had 9 bases not matched to a gene; V was cut back by 4 bases and J by 8 bases. The complete variable domain, with remaining parts taken from reference TRBV5-8 and TRBJ1-2, reads EAGVTQSPTHLIKTRGQQATLRCSPISGHTSVYWYQQALGLGLQFLLWYDEGEERNRGNFPPRFSGRQFPNYSSELNVNALELEDSALYLCASSHRGREDGYTFGSGTRLTVV.

The chain couples TRBV27 to TRBJ2-1; D not resolved. The V gene lost 4 bases and the J gene lost 3 bases, with 13 bases spanning the gap. This CDR3 has 15 amino acids. Germline V gene sequence: CDR1 MNHEY, CDR2 SMNVEV (reference sequence). The CDR3 loop reads CASSSLLLLYNEQFF. The DNA of the CDR3 is TGTGCCAGCAGTTCCCTTCTCCTCCTCTACAATGAGCAGTTCTTC.

The gene calls are TRBV16 and TRBJ1-4; TRBD1 aligns across 7 bases. With 6 bases clipped from V and 8 bases from J, the junction kept 12 bases outside the gene matches. Germline loops: CDR1 KGHSY, CDR2 FQNENV. This CDR3 contains 15 residues. CDR3 sequence reads: CASSPKQGRWEKLFF. CDR3 coding DNA: TGTGCCAGCAGTCCGAAACAGGGGAGATGGGAAAAACTGTTTTTT.

Only a few counts were recorded for this clone. The chain joins TRBV7-9 to TRBJ2-7; TRBD1 might be the D (6 bases). This CDR3 comprises 13 residues. Trimming pared 7 bases from V and 0 bases from J, leaving 10 bases between. Germline V gene sequence: CDR1 SEHNR, CDR2 FQNEAQ (reference sequence). The chain's CDR3 is CASNRDNSYEQYF. The CDR3, as DNA: TGTGCCAGCAACCGGGACAACTCCTACGAGCAGTACTTC.